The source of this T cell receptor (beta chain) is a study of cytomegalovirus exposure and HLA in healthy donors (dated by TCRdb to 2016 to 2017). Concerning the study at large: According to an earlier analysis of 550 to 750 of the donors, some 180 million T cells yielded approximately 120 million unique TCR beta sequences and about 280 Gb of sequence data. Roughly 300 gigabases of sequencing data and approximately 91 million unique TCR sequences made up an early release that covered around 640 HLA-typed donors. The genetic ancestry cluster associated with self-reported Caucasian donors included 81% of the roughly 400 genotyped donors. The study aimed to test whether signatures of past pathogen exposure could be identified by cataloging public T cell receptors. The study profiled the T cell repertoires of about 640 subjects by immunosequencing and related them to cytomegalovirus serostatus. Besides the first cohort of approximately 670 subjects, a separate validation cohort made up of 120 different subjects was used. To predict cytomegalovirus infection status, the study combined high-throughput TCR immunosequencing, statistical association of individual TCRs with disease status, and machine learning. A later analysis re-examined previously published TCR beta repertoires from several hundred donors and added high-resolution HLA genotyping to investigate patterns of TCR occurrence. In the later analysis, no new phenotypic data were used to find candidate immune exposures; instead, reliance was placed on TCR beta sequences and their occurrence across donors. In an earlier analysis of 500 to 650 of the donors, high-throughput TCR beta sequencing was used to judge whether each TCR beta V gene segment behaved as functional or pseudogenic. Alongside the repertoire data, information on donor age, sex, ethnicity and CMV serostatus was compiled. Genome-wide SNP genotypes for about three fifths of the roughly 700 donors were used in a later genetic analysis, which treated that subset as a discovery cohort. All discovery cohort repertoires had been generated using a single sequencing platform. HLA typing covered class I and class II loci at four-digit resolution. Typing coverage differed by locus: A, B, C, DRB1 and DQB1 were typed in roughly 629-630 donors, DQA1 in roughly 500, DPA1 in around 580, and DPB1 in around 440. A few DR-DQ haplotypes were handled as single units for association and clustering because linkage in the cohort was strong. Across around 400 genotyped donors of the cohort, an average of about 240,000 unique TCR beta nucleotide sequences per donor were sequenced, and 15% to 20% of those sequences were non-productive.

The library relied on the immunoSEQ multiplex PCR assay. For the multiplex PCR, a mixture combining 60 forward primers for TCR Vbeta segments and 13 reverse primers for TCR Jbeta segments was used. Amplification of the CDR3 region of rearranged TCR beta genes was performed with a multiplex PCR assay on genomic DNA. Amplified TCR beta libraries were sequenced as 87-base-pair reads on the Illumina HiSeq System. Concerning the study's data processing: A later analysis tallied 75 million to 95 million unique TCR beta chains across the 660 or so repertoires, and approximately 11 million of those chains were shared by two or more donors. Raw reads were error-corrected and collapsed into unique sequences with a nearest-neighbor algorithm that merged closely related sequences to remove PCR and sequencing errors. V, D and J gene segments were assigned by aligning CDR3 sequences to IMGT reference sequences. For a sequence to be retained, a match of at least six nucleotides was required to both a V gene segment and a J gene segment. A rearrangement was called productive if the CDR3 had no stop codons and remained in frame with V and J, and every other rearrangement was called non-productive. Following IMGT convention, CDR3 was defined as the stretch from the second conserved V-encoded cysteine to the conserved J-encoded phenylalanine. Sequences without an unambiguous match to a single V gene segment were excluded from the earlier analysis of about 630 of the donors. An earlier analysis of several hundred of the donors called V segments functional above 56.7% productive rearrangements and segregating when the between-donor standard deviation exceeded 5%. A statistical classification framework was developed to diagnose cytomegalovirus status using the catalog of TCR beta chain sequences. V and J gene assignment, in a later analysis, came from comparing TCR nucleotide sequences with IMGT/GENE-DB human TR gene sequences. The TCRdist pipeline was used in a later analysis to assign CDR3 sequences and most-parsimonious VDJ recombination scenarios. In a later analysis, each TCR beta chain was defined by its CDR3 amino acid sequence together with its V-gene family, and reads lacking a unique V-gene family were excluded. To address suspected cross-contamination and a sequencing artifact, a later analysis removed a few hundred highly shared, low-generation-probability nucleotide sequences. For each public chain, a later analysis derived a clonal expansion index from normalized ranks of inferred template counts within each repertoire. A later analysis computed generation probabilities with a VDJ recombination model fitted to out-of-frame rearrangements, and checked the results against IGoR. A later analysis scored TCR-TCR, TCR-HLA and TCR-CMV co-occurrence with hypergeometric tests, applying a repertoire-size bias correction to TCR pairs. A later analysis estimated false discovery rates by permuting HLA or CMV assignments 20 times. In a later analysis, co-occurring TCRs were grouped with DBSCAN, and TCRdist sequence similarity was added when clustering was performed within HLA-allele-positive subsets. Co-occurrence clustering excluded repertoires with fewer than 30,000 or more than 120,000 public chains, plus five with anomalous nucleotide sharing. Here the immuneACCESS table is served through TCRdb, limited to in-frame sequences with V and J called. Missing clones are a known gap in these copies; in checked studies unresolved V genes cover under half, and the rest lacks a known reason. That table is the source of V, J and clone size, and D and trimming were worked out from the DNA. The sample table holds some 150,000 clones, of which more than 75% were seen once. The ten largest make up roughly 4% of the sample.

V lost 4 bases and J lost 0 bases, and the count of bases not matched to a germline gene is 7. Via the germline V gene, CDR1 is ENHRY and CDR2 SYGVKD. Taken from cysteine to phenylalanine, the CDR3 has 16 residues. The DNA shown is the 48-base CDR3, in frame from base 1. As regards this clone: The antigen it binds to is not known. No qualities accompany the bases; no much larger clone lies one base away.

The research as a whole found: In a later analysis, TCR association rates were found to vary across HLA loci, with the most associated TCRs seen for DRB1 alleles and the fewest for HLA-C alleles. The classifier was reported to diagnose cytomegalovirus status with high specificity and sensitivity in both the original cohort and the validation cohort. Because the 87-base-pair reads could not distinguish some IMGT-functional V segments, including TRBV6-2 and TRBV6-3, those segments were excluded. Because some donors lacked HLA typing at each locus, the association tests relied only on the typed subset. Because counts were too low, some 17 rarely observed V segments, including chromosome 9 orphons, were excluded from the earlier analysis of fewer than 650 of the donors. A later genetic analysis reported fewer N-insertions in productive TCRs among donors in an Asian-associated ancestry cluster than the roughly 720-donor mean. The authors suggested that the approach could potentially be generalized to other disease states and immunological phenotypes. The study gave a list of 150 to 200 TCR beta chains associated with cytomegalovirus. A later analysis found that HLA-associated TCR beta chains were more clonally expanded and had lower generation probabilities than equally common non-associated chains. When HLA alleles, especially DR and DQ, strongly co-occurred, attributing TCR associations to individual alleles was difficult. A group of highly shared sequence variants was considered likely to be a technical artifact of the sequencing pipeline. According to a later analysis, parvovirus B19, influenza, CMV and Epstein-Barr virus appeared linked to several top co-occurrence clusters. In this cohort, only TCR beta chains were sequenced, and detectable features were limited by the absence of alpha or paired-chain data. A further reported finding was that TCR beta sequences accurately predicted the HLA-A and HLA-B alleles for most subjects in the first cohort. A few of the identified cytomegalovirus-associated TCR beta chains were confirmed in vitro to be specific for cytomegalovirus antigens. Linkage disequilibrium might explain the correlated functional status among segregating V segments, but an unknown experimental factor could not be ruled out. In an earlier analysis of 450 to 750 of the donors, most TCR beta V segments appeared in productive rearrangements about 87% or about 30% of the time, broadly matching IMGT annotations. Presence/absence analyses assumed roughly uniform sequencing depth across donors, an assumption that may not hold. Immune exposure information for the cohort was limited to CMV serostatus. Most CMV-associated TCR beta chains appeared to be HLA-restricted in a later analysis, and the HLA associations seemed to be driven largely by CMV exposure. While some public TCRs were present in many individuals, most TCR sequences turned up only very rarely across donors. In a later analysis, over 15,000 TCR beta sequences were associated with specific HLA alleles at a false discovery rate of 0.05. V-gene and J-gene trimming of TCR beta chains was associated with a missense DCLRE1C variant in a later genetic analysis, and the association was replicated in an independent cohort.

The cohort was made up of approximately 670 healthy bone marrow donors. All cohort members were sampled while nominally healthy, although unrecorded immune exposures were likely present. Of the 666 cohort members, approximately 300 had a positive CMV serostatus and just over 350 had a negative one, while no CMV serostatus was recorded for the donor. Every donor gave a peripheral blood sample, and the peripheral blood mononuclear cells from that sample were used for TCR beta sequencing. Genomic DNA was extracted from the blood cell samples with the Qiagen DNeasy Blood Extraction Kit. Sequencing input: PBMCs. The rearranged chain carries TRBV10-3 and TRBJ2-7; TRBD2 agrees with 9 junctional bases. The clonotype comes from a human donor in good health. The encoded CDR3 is CAISVLLAGHSYEQYF. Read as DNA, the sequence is TGTGCCATCAGTGTGCTTCTAGCGGGGCACTCCTACGAGCAGTACTTC.